This T cell receptor (beta chain) comes out of a study of control samples from healthy donors and cancer patients. Here immunoSEQ multiplex PCR was the method, and the copy in TCRdb shows in-frame clones only, minus some. The table shows about 150,000 clones, with approximately 94% occurring only once. This clone has only one observation. Per germline, CDR1 SGHNT and CDR2 YENEEA. CDR3 size: 16 residues. With 5 bases removed from V and 8 bases from J, the gap between germline ends came to 21 bases. The sample was blood. The source of this sequence is a man younger than 30 in good health. The chain is built from TRBV11-3 and TRBJ2-2; possibly TRBD2 for D (5 bases). CDR3 sequence: CASSGHPGPRGGELFF. As DNA, the CDR3 is TGTGCCAGCAGCGGGCACCCCGGACCTCGAGGGGGGGAGCTGTTTTTT.